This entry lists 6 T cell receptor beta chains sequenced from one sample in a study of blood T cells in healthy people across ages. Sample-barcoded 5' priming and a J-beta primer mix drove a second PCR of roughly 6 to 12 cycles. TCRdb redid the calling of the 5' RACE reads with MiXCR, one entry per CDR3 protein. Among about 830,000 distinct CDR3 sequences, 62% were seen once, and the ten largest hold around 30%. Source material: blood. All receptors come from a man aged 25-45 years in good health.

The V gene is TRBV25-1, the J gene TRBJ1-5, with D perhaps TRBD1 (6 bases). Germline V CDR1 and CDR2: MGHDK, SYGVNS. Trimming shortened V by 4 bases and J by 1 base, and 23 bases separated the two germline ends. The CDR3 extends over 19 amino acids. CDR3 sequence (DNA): TGTGCCAGCAGTGGCCCTGACCCCTCGACAGGCCTAAGCAATCAGCCCCAGCATTTT. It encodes CASSGPDPSTGLSNQPQHF. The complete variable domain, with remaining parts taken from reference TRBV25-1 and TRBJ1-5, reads EADIYQTPRYLVIGTGKKITLECSQTMGHDKMYWYQQDPGMELHLIHYSYGVNSTEKGDLSSESTVSRIRTEHFPLTLESARPSHTSQYLCASSGPDPSTGLSNQPQHFGDGTRLSIL.

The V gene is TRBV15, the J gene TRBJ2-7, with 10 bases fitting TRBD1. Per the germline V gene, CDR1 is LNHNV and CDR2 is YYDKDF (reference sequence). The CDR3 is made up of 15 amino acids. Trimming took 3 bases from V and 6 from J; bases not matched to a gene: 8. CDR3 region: CATSSPGTGDFEQYF. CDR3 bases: TGTGCCACCAGCAGCCCCGGGACAGGGGATTTCGAGCAGTACTTC. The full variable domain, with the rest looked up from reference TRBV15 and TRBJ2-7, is DAMVIQNPRYQVTQFGKPVTLSCSQTLNHNVMYWYQQKSSQAPKLLFHYYDKDFNNEADTPDNFQSRRPNTSFCFLDIRSPGLGDTAMYLCATSSPGTGDFEQYFGPGTRLTVT.

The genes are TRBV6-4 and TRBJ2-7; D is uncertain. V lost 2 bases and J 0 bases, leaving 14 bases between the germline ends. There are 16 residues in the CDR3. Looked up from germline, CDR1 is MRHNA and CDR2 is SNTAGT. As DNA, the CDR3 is TGTGCCAGCAGTGACCCCGATGTTAGAAGCTCCTACGAGCAGTACTTC. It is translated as CASSDPDVRSSYEQYF.

This CDR3 reads CASSFLSGEAFF. In DNA form, the CDR3 reads TGTGCCAGCAGTTTCCTCTCGGGTGAAGCTTTCTTT. The chain joins TRBV12-3 or TRBV12-4 to TRBJ1-1; D not resolved. This CDR3 spans 12 amino acids. V lost 3 bases to trimming and J lost 7 bases, with 9 bases between them.

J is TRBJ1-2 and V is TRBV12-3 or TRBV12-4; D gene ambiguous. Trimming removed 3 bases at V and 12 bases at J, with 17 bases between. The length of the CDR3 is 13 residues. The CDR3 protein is CASSFGVGYGDTF. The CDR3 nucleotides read TGTGCCAGCAGTTTTGGGGTAGGGTACGGCGACACCTTC.

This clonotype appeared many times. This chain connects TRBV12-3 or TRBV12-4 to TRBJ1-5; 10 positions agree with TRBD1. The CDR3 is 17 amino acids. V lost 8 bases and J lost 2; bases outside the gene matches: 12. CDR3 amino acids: CASGRDRGHWGNQPQHF. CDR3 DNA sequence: TGTGCCAGCGGCCGGGACAGGGGACACTGGGGCAATCAGCCCCAGCATTTT.